A selection of T cell receptor beta chains follows, all from one sample in a study of Graves' ophthalmopathy and Graves' hyperthyroidism. TCRdb processed the multiplex PCR reads anew with MiXCR; each CDR3 protein has one entry. Of over a million distinct CDR3 sequences in the sample, less than 45% were seen once. The specimen was peripheral blood or thyroid tissue (not recorded which). Receptors originate from an adult man with Graves' hyperthyroidism. CDR3s include the opening cysteine and the closing phenylalanine or tryptophan. The D gene is left open where the match is weak. Clone size is not always given. Where it is, it says once, few, many or a class for expanded clones.

NA,TRBJ2-7,TRBV5-1,many,TGCGCCAGCAGCCGCGGGGACCACCACTACGAGCAGTACTTC,CASSRGDHHYEQYF
NA,TRBJ2-3,TRBV7-2,once,TGTGCCAGCAGTTCAGCCCGGAAAGATACGCAGTATTTT,CASSSARKDTQYF
NA,TRBJ2-5,TRBV14,many,TGTGCCAGCAGCGGAGTACCGCAAGAGACCCAGTACTTC,CASSGVPQETQYF
TRBD1,TRBJ2-5,TRBV12-3/TRBV12-4,many,TGTGCCAGCAGTCGACAGACAGGGGAGACCCAGTACTTC,CASSRQTGETQYF
NA,TRBJ1-3,TRBV29-1,NA,TGCAGCCCTGAACGGGCAGGAGGGACCCGGGGAAACACCATATATTTT,CSPERAGGTRGNTIYF
NA,TRBJ2-7,TRBV25-1,NA,TGTGCCAGCAGTGAATTCCCGGGGCGGGACCGTTACGAGCAGTACTTC,CASSEFPGRDRYEQYF
NA,TRBJ1-2,TRBV9,NA,TGTGCCAGCAGCGTAGGGGACGGCTACACCTTC,CASSVGDGYTF
TRBD1,TRBJ1-2,TRBV5-1,NA,TGTGCCAGCAGCTTGACGGCAGGGGGCTACGACTACACCTTC,CASSLTAGGYDYTF
NA,TRBJ2-5,TRBV7-9,NA,TGTGCCAGCAGTTCGACCCCGGGAGTCGGCGGGGAGACCCAGTACTTC,CASSSTPGVGGETQYF
TRBD1,TRBJ1-6,TRBV15,few,TGTGCCACCAGCAAGACAGGGGGCAGTGGTTCACCCCTCCACTTT,CATSKTGGSGSPLHF
TRBD1,TRBJ1-2,TRBV2,NA,TGTGCCAGCAGTAAAGGAGCGGGACAGGGCCGTGGCTACACCTTC,CASSKGAGQGRGYTF
NA,TRBJ1-4,TRBV20-1,NA,TGCAGTGCTTTTACGGAGGATGAAAAACTGTTTTTT,CSAFTEDEKLFF
NA,TRBJ1-1,TRBV19,many,TGTGCCAGTAGTATGACGCGGGGGTCTGAAGCTTTCTTT,CASSMTRGSEAFF
NA,TRBJ1-5,TRBV12-3/TRBV12-4,few,TGTGCCAGCAGACAGGATGGCAATCAGCCCCAGCATTTT,CASRQDGNQPQHF
NA,TRBJ1-1,TRBV20-1,many,TGCAGTGCTTTCCGAGAACTAAACACTGAAGCTTTCTTT,CSAFRELNTEAFF
NA,TRBJ1-6,TRBV2,once,TGTGCCAGCAGTGAATTAACTGGCGTGTCGACCCGACCCCTCCACTTT,CASSELTGVSTRPLHF
TRBD1,TRBJ1-2,TRBV19,NA,TGTGCCAGTAGTGTCACAGGGGGACTTAACTATGGCTACACCTTC,CASSVTGGLNYGYTF
NA,TRBJ2-7,TRBV7-1,NA,TGTGCCAGCGTCGCTACCTGGGACGAGCAGTACTTC,CASVATWDEQYF
NA,TRBJ1-2,TRBV5-1,NA,TGCGCCAGCAGCTTTGATGGGGAGGGGGACTATGGCTACACCTTC,CASSFDGEGDYGYTF
NA,TRBJ2-7,TRBV20-1,many,TGCAGTGCCAAGCCCGCCACGGACGCCTACGAGCAGTACTTC,CSAKPATDAYEQYF
TRBD1,TRBJ2-5,TRBV2,NA,TGTGCCAGCAGTTATCGGGACAGGGGGCTGGGAGAGACCCAGTACTTC,CASSYRDRGLGETQYF
TRBD1,TRBJ2-7,TRBV29-1,many,TGCAGCGTTGAGACGGGACAGTTAAGCTCCTACGAGCAGTACTTC,CSVETGQLSSYEQYF
NA,TRBJ2-2,TRBV10-3,many,TGTGCCGCTGGACCGAACACCGGGGAGCTGTTTTTT,CAAGPNTGELFF
NA,TRBJ2-2,TRBV10-1,NA,TGCGCCAGCGGGAGTTCGAACACCGGGGAGCTGTTTTTT,CASGSSNTGELFF
NA,TRBJ1-5,TRBV4-3,NA,TGCGCCAGCAGCCAGCTCCCGAATCAGCCCCAGCATTTT,CASSQLPNQPQHF
TRBD1,TRBJ2-7,TRBV20-1,many,TGCAGTGCTAGAGCCGGGACAGCCTACGAGCAGTACTTC,CSARAGTAYEQYF
TRBD1,TRBJ2-7,TRBV10-3,many,TGTGCCATCAGTGAGTCCAGGGACAGGGTCTACGAGCAGTACTTC,CAISESRDRVYEQYF
NA,TRBJ1-1,TRBV11-2,many,TGTGCCAGCAGCCAGATATGGGACCGAAACACTGAAGCTTTCTTT,CASSQIWDRNTEAFF
NA,TRBJ1-5,TRBV2,NA,TGTGCCAGCAGAGCCCCCTATAGCAATCAGCCCCAGCATTTT,CASRAPYSNQPQHF